Each of the 16 T cell receptor beta chains below was sequenced from the same sample in a study of OX40 agonist ivuxolimab in advanced cancers. Measured with immunoSEQ multiplex PCR; TCRdb has only the in-frame clones, and not every one. The top ten clones hold 3% to 4% of a sample with tens of thousands of clones, less than 85% of them seen once. The material sequenced was CD4+ or CD8+ T cells sorted from blood, taken in a trial of the OX40 agonist ivuxolimab. These receptors were collected from an adult with an advanced solid tumor such as melanoma, head and neck, liver or kidney cancer.

The V and J genes are TRBV6-5 and TRBJ1-1, with D possibly matching TRBD1 (6 bases). The CDR3 covers 13 residues. Germline values: CDR1 MNHEY, CDR2 SVGAGI. Trimming removed 2 bases from V and 4 bases from J, with 8 bases in between. The CDR3 here is CASSYLGGTEAFF. DNA for the CDR3: TGTGCCAGCAGTTACCTAGGGGGCACTGAAGCTTTCTTT.

This clone was seen a single time. J is TRBJ2-1 and V is TRBV10-2, with TRBD2 identical over 9 bases. The CDR3 loop spans 13 amino acids. V lost 7 bases to trimming and J lost 4 bases; unmatched junction nucleotides: 2. Looked up from germline, CDR1 is WSHSY and CDR2 is SAAADI. The CDR3 region has the DNA TGCGCCAGCAACAGCGGGGGGTACAATGAGCAGTTCTTC. It encodes CASNSGGYNEQFF.

The chain employs TRBV21-1 and TRBJ1-5. TRBV21-1 is a pseudogene. The CDR3 length is 16 residues. The CDR3 sequence: CASSKARAVRFQPQHF. CDR3 sequence (DNA): TGTGCCAGCAGCAAAGCAAGGGCGGTTCGGTTTCAGCCCCAGCATTTT.

This chain links TRBV5-6 with TRBJ2-1; TRBD1 might be the D (6 bases). Between the trimmed V and J ends, which lost 0 bases and 6 bases, there was a span of 16 bases. In germline, CDR1 is SGHDT, CDR2 YYEEEE. The CDR3 sequence is 16 residues long. CDR3 residues: CASSLVAGGHRNEQFF. Here the CDR3 DNA reads TGTGCCAGCAGCTTGGTTGCTGGGGGCCATCGCAATGAGCAGTTCTTC.

This sequence joins TRBV4-1 and TRBJ1-3; no clear D. This CDR3 has 17 residues. Germline CDR1 MGHRA, CDR2 YSYEKL. V lost 1 base and J lost 2, with 15 bases in between. CDR3: CASSQGVARGPGNTIYF. CDR3 coding DNA: TGCGCCAGCAGCCAAGGGGTGGCCAGAGGGCCTGGAAACACCATATATTTT.

This clone occurred a few times. The chain has TRBV19 and TRBJ1-5; 9 bases map to TRBD1. Germline V lookup: CDR1 LNHDA, CDR2 SQIVND (reference sequence). V was pared by 3 bases and J by 6 bases, with 6 bases of the junction left unmatched. The CDR3 sequence is 15 residues long. CDR3 amino acids: CASSINTGGRQPQHF. CDR3 nucleotides: TGTGCCAGTAGTATTAACACAGGGGGCCGTCAGCCCCAGCATTTT.

Only one count was recorded for this clone. This chain links TRBV15 with TRBJ2-7, with D perhaps TRBD1 (6 bases). This CDR3 region has 15 residues. Trimming stripped 1 base from V and 7 bases from J, with 17 bases between. Per the germline V gene, CDR1 is LNHNV and CDR2 is YYDKDF (reference sequence). This CDR3 reads CATSRALDSAREQYF. CDR3 bases: TGTGCCACCAGCAGAGCTCTGGACAGCGCACGGGAGCAGTACTTC.

In DNA, the CDR3 is TGTGCCACCAGCCTCAAAGTCGGCCCCTACACTGAAGCTTTCTTT. This gives the protein CATSLKVGPYTEAFF. The chain employs TRBV15 and TRBJ1-1; no clear D. Germline values: CDR1 LNHNV, CDR2 YYDKDF (reference sequence). The CDR3 consists of 15 residues. The V end lost 5 bases, the J end lost 3 bases, and 16 bases lay between the germline ends.

This chain links TRBV6-6 with TRBJ2-7; TRBD1 matches 10 bases. CDR1 and CDR2 (germline): MNHNY, SVGAGI (reference sequence). The CDR3 has 14 residues. V was pared by 0 bases and J by 7 bases, with 3 bases of the junction left unmatched. The DNA for the CDR3 is TGTGCCAGCAGTTACTCGGACAGGGGGAGGGAGCAGTACTTC. It is translated as CASSYSDRGREQYF.

This rearrangement joins TRBV10-3 to TRBJ1-2, with D perhaps matching TRBD1 (5 bases). The germline CDR1 and CDR2 sequences are ENHRY and SYGVKD. V gave up 7 bases and J gave up 4 bases, with 13 bases separating them. The CDR3 spans 13 residues. DNA of the CDR3: TGTGCCATCACCAACCAGGGAGGCTATGGCTACACCTTC. Its translation is CAITNQGGYGYTF.

This clone was detected only once. CDR3 sequence (DNA): TGTGCCCGACAGACAGCGAACACTGAAGCTTTCTTT. It yields the protein CARQTANTEAFF. The genes are TRBV30 and TRBJ1-1, with D possibly TRBD1 on 5 matching bases. The CDR3 totals 12 residues. Germline loops: CDR1 GTSNPN, CDR2 SVGIG (reference sequence). Trimming left V 8 bases short and J 1 base short, with 11 bases between.

The V gene is TRBV21-1, the J gene TRBJ2-1; the tabulated D call, TRBD1, remains unverified against the DNA. TRBV21-1 is labeled a pseudogene. This CDR3 spans 17 amino acids. CDR3 region: CASSPPDRGRLTNEQFF. The CDR3 nucleotides are TGTGCCAGCAGCCCCCCGGACAGGGGCCGGCTGACCAATGAGCAGTTCTTC.

CDR3 bases: TGTGCCAGCAGCTTAGTGGGAGAGACCCAGTACTTC. Translation gives CASSLVGETQYF. The chain carries TRBV7-9 and TRBJ2-5; D unresolved. Germline CDR1 and CDR2: SEHNR and FQNEAQ (reference sequence). V dropped 1 base and J dropped 4 bases, with 4 bases sitting between them. The CDR3 is made up of 12 amino acids.

V is TRBV5-1 and J is TRBJ2-7, with 10 bases aligning to TRBD2. Germline V CDR1 and CDR2: SGHRS, YFSETQ. The ends lost 0 bases at V and 1 base at J; junction bases unmatched: 1. The length of the CDR3 is 15 residues. The CDR3 sequence is CASSLGTSGSYEQYF. In nucleotides, the CDR3 is TGCGCCAGCAGCTTGGGGACTAGCGGATCCTACGAGCAGTACTTC. Full variable domain (rest looked up from reference TRBV5-1 and TRBJ2-7): KAGVTQTPRYLIKTRGQQVTLSCSPISGHRSVSWYQQTPGQGLQFLFEYFSETQRNKGNFPGRFSGRQFSNSRSEMNVSTLELGDSALYLCASSLGTSGSYEQYFGPGTRLTVT.

The V gene is TRBV25-1, the J gene TRBJ1-2; no definite D call. Trimming shortened V by 3 bases and J by 2 bases, and 7 bases separated the two germline ends. The length of the CDR3 is 13 residues. The germline gives CDR1 MGHDK, CDR2 SYGVNS. Here the CDR3 DNA reads TGTGCCAGCAGTGAGGTGGAGAACTATGGCTACACCTTC. Residues: CASSEVENYGYTF.

The chain combines TRBV4-1 with TRBJ1-5; perhaps TRBD1 as D (6 bases). Germline-derived CDR1 and CDR2 are MGHRA and YSYEKL. CDR3 length: 16 amino acids. Trimming cost V 1 base and J 6 bases, with 16 bases left between them. For the CDR3, the DNA is TGCGCCAGCAGCCAAGGACCAGGGTGGGGGCTTCAGCCCCAGCATTTT. Its protein product is CASSQGPGWGLQPQHF.